The 8 T cell receptor beta chains below were found in one sample sequenced in a study of early T cells in non-severe SARS-CoV-2 infection. Via MiXCR, TCRdb re-called the 5' RACE reads, giving one row per CDR3 protein. Found here are roughly 76,000 distinct CDR3 sequences, 12% of them singletons; the top ten hold about 4%. Sequencing used whole blood. All receptors come from an adult who was a healthcare worker with PCR-confirmed SARS-CoV-2 infection or an uninfected control (not recorded which).

This clonotype was recorded at least ten times. The V gene is TRBV28, the J gene TRBJ1-5; tentative D call: TRBD1 (5 bases). Trimming pared 6 bases from V and 7 bases from J, leaving 19 bases between. This CDR3 contains 15 residues. Germline lookup yields CDR1 MDHEN and CDR2 SYDVKM. The CDR3 is CASRATGRGDQPQHF. CDR3 sequence (DNA): TGTGCCAGCAGGGCTACCGGAAGGGGCGACCAGCCCCAGCATTTT.

The V gene is TRBV28, the J gene TRBJ2-2; D not certain. Between the trimmed V and J ends, which lost 5 bases and 4 bases, there was a span of 14 bases. Germline CDR1 is MDHEN and CDR2 is SYDVKM. This CDR3 region has 15 residues. The CDR3 protein is CASSIGGASTGELFF. As DNA, the CDR3 is TGTGCCAGCAGTATTGGCGGAGCGAGCACCGGGGAGCTGTTTTTT.

The chain couples TRBV15 to TRBJ2-1; D gene uncertain. CDR1 LNHNV and CDR2 YYDKDF come from the germline V gene (reference sequence). The length of the CDR3 is 14 residues. V lost 1 base and J lost 0, with 4 bases in between. The DNA for the CDR3 is TGTGCCACCAGCAGAGCGTACTCCTACAATGAGCAGTTCTTC. It translates to CATSRAYSYNEQFF.

In this sample, this clonotype turned up a few times. This rearrangement joins TRBV20-1 to TRBJ2-3, with TRBD2 identical over 15 bases. The germline gives CDR1 DFQATT, CDR2 SNEGSKA (reference sequence). The CDR3 runs to 16 residues. J lost 5 bases, V lost 6 bases, and 9 bases had no gene match. The CDR3 nucleotides are TGCAGTGCCAGATTTCCGGGACTAGCGGGAGGAGATACGCAGTATTTT. Its protein product is CSARFPGLAGGDTQYF.

This clonotype showed up many times. This chain uses TRBV7-9 with TRBJ2-1; possible D gene TRBD2, 5 bases. The CDR3 totals 13 residues. Germline CDR1 and CDR2: SEHNR and FQNEAQ (reference sequence). Deletions cut 2 bases from V and 6 bases from J, with 8 bases between. The CDR3 DNA reads TGTGCCAGCAGCTTACGGGGAGTCAATGAGCAGTTCTTC. Protein sequence: CASSLRGVNEQFF. Variable domain in full (rest from reference TRBV7-9 and TRBJ2-1): DTGVSQNPRHKITKRGQNVTFRCDPISEHNRLYWYRQTLGQGPEFLTYFQNEAQLEKSRLLSDRFSAERPKGSFSTLEIQRTEQGDSAMYLCASSLRGVNEQFFGPGTRLTVL.

The chain has TRBV20-1 and TRBJ2-5; 7 bases fit TRBD2. The CDR3 sequence is 14 residues long. V gave up 5 bases and J gave up 4 bases; unmatched junction bases: 10. Germline CDR1 reads DFQATT; CDR2 reads SNEGSKA (reference sequence). The chain's CDR3 is CSALGLVVRETQYF. Here the CDR3 DNA reads TGCAGTGCTCTCGGACTAGTGGTACGAGAGACCCAGTACTTC.

V is TRBV19 and J is TRBJ1-6; D call uncertain. V was trimmed by 3 bases and J by 8 bases, leaving 8 bases between them. Per germline, CDR1 LNHDA and CDR2 SQIVND (reference sequence). This CDR3 has 13 residues. CDR3 sequence (DNA): TGTGCCAGTAGTATTCTCCGGGATTCACCCCTCCACTTT. It encodes CASSILRDSPLHF.

DNA for the CDR3: TGTGCCACCTCTCTCGGAGACACCATATATTTT. This gives the protein CATSLGDTIYF. The J gene is TRBJ1-3, the V gene TRBV28; D call uncertain. This CDR3 spans 11 amino acids. Between the trimmed V and J ends, which lost 10 bases and 8 bases, there was a span of 12 bases. Germline V gives CDR1 MDHEN, CDR2 SYDVKM.